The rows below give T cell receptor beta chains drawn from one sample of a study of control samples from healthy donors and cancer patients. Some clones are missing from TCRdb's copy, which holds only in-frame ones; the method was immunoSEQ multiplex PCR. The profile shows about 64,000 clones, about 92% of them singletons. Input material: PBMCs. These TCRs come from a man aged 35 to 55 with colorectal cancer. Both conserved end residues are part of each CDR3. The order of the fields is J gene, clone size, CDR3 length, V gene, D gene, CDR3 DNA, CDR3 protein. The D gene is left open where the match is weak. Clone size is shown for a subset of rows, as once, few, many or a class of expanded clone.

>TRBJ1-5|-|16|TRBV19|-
TGTGCCAGTAGTGCCCTCGGGACGGTCAGCAATCAGCCCCAGCATTTT
CASSALGTVSNQPQHF
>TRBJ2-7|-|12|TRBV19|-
TGTGCCAGTAGTACGGGTGGTAGCGAGCAGTACTTC
CASSTGGSEQYF
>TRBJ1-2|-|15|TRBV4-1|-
TGCGCCAGCAGCCTTAATACCGGGCCCTCCTATGGCTACACCTTC
CASSLNTGPSYGYTF
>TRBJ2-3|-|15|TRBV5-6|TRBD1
TGTGCCAGCAGCTATGAGGGACAGCCCACAGATACGCAGTATTTT
CASSYEGQPTDTQYF
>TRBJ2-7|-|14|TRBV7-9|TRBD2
TGTGCCAGCAGCCTTAGCGGGGGGTCTAGAGAGCAGTACTTC
CASSLSGGSREQYF
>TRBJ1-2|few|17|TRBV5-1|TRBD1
TGCGCCAGCAGCTTGGCCTTCGAGACAGGGGTTTTGGATGGCTACACCTTC
CASSLAFETGVLDGYTF
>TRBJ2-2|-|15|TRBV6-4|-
TGTGCCAGCAGTGAACAGGGTGCGAACACCGGGGAGCTGTTTTTT
CASSEQGANTGELFF
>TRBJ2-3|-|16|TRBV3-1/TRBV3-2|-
TGTGCCAGCAGCCCGGATTCCAGCGGGCGGAAAGATACGCAGTATTTT
CASSPDSSGRKDTQYF
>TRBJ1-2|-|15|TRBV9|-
TGTGCCAGCAGCGAGACCGTAGTGGCTGACTATGGCTACACCTTC
CASSETVVADYGYTF
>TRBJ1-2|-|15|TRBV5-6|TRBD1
TGTGCCAGCAGCTTGAAAGGGGGCGGCGTCTATGGCTACACCTTC
CASSLKGGGVYGYTF
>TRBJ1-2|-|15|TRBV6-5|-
TGTGCCAGCAGCCCCCCCTGGACAGAAGAAAATGGCTACACCTTC
CASSPPWTEENGYTF
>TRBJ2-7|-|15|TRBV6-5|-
TGTGCCAGCAGTCCTACAGGGTATAGCTCCTACGAGCAGTACTTC
CASSPTGYSSYEQYF
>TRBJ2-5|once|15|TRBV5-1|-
TGCGCCAGCAGCTTGTTGTCCTCGAACCAAGAGACCCAGTACTTC
CASSLLSSNQETQYF
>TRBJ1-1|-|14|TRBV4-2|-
TGTGCCAGCAGCCAAGTGCAGGGCTACACTGAAGCTTTCTTT
CASSQVQGYTEAFF
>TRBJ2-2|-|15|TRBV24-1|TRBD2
TGTGCCACCGGGGGACTAGCGGGGGGTACCGGGGAGCTGTTTTTT
CATGGLAGGTGELFF
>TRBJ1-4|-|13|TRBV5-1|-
TGCGCCAGCAGCTTGCTGAGTAATGAAAAACTGTTTTTT
CASSLLSNEKLFF